The next 31 T cell receptor beta chains were all read from a single sample in a study of cytomegalovirus exposure and HLA in healthy donors. The repertoire was sequenced with immunoSEQ multiplex PCR; TCRdb's copy has only in-frame clones and lacks some. The repertoire consists of 95,000 to 150,000 clones, with 70% to 90% occurring once and the leading ten covering about 2.1%. The sample taken for sequencing was PBMCs. Every receptor here comes from a woman younger than 30 in good health and CMV-seronegative.

V is TRBV2 and J is TRBJ1-5, with unresolved D. Deletions cut 7 bases from V and 0 bases from J, with 16 bases between. This CDR3 has 16 residues. Germline CDR1 and CDR2: SNHLY and FYNNEI. CDR3 sequence reads: CASTSEQLNSNQPQHF. The CDR3 bases are TGTGCCAGCACGTCGGAACAGTTAAATAGCAATCAGCCCCAGCATTTT. Full variable domain (rest looked up from reference TRBV2 and TRBJ1-5): EPEVTQTPSHQVTQMGQEVILRCVPISNHLYFYWYRQILGQKVEFLVSFYNNEISEKSEIFDDQFSVERPDGSNFTLKIRSTKLEDSAMYFCASTSEQLNSNQPQHFGDGTRLSIL.

This chain uses TRBV2 with TRBJ1-5; no firm D call. This CDR3 spans 14 amino acids. V lost 5 bases and J lost 7, with 15 bases in between. In germline, CDR1 is SNHLY, CDR2 FYNNEI. CDR3 amino acids: CASSNHNARQPQHF. The CDR3 nucleotides are TGTGCCAGCAGTAATCATAATGCGAGACAGCCCCAGCATTTT.

The chain recombines TRBV7-2 with TRBJ2-1; 9 bases agree with TRBD2. Germline CDR1 SGHTA, CDR2 FQGNSA. The CDR3 extends over 16 amino acids. V lost 0 bases and J lost 8; bases outside the gene matches: 8. The CDR3 loop reads CASSLAFSGRSYEQFF. DNA for the CDR3: TGTGCCAGCAGCTTAGCGTTTAGCGGGAGAAGCTATGAGCAGTTCTTC.

The CDR3 spells CASSQELGTQAKNIQYF. CDR3 bases: TGCGCCAGCAGCCAAGAATTGGGGACACAAGCCAAAAACATTCAGTACTTC. The chain employs TRBV4-3 and TRBJ2-4, with D possibly TRBD1 on 6 matching bases. Germline V CDR1 and CDR2: LGHNA, YSLEER. This CDR3 has 17 residues. V dropped 0 bases and J dropped 0 bases, with 12 bases sitting between them.

V is TRBV27 and J is TRBJ2-2; D is perhaps TRBD1 (6 bases). CDR3 length: 16 amino acids. Germline V lookup: CDR1 MNHEY, CDR2 SMNVEV (reference sequence). V lost 6 bases and J lost 6, with 20 bases in between. This CDR3 reads CASRPTPQGSPGELFF. The CDR3 DNA is TGTGCCAGCAGACCTACTCCACAGGGAAGCCCCGGGGAGCTGTTTTTT.

This clone was observed a few times. The rearrangement uses TRBV5-4 and TRBJ2-7, with 7 bases fitting TRBD1. The V gene's germline CDR1 is SGHNT and CDR2 YYREEE (reference sequence). J lost 5 bases, V lost 2 bases, and 4 bases had no gene match. This CDR3 is 13 amino acids long. The CDR3: CASSFTGEHEQYF. In nucleotides, the CDR3 is TGTGCCAGCAGCTTCACAGGGGAGCACGAGCAGTACTTC.

This chain connects TRBV25-1 to TRBJ2-5; 9 bases align to TRBD1. CDR3 length: 15 amino acids. Trimming cost V 5 bases and J 5 bases; bases outside gene matches: 9. CDR1 is MGHDK, CDR2 SYGVNS, per germline. CDR3 sequence reads: CASSPDRGTGETQYF. The CDR3 DNA reads as TGTGCCAGCAGTCCGGACAGGGGCACGGGGGAGACCCAGTACTTC.

This clone was observed once. V and J are TRBV5-1 and TRBJ1-4; TRBD1 matches 8 bases. This CDR3 contains 16 residues. The germline gives CDR1 SGHRS, CDR2 YFSETQ. Losses at the gene ends were 3 bases for V and 7 bases for J; bases not matched to a gene: 11. The CDR3 loop is CASSYPRQGQGEKLFF. The CDR3 bases are TGCGCCAGCAGCTACCCCAGACAGGGGCAAGGTGAAAAACTGTTTTTT.

The chain employs TRBV30 and TRBJ2-7, with D unresolved. The CDR3 spans 11 residues. Germline V lookup: CDR1 GTSNPN, CDR2 SVGIG (reference sequence). V dropped 3 bases and J dropped 4 bases, with 7 bases sitting between them. CDR3 bases: TGTGCCTGGAGCTATCGGTACGAGCAGTACTTC. Translated: CAWSYRYEQYF.

The chain has TRBV7-3 and TRBJ2-2; 8 nucleotides align to TRBD1. V shed 5 bases, J shed 6 bases, and the junction held 11 bases outside the gene matches. The CDR3 runs to 16 residues. Germline loops: CDR1 SGHTA, CDR2 FQGTGA. The CDR3 nucleotides are TGTGCCAGCAGCCATCTGGGCCAGGGGGCGCCCGGGGAGCTGTTTTTT. Its translation: CASSHLGQGAPGELFF.

The V gene is TRBV5-1, the J gene TRBJ1-3; D gene ambiguous. CDR1 SGHRS and CDR2 YFSETQ come from the germline V gene. V lost 2 bases and J 2 bases, leaving 11 bases between the germline ends. The CDR3 consists of 15 residues. In DNA form, the CDR3 reads TGCGCCAGCAGCTTAAGGGAGGCCGCTGGAAACACCATATATTTT. This translates into CASSLREAAGNTIYF.

The chain is built from TRBV9 and TRBJ2-1; TRBD2 might be the D (6 bases). CDR1 is SGDLS and CDR2 is YYNGEE in the germline V gene. The CDR3 consists of 16 residues. V lost 3 bases and J 7 bases, leaving 20 bases between the germline ends. CDR3 DNA: TGTGCCAGCAGCGGAGACACTAGCTATATCGGTAATGAGCAGTTCTTC. It is translated as CASSGDTSYIGNEQFF. The whole variable domain, filled in from reference TRBV9 and TRBJ2-1, reads DSGVTQTPKHLITATGQRVTLRCSPRSGDLSVYWYQQSLDQGLQFLIQYYNGEERAKGNILERFSAQQFPDLHSELNLSSLELGDSALYFCASSGDTSYIGNEQFFGPGTRLTVL.

This sequence joins TRBV7-2 and TRBJ1-1; TRBD1 matches at 10 bases. Germline trimming cut 5 bases from V and 7 bases from J; bases unmatched to any gene: 4. This CDR3 has 13 residues. Germline V gives CDR1 SGHTA, CDR2 FQGNSA. The CDR3 DNA reads as TGTGCCAGCAGCGATGACAGGGGGCTTGAAGCTTTCTTT. Residues: CASSDDRGLEAFF.

The chain is built from TRBV15 and TRBJ2-5; D is unclear. Germline CDR1 reads LNHNV; CDR2 reads YYDKDF (reference sequence). The CDR3 is made up of 12 amino acids. V was shortened by 0 bases and J by 5 bases, with 4 bases between the two germline ends. Written as DNA, the CDR3 is TGTGCCACCAGCAGAGATCTTGAGACCCAGTACTTC. This gives the protein CATSRDLETQYF.

The V call is TRBV2, the J call TRBJ1-4; D not certain. Germline lookup yields CDR1 SNHLY and CDR2 FYNNEI. The CDR3 loop spans 12 amino acids. V was shortened by 3 bases and J by 5 bases, with 4 bases between the two germline ends. CDR3 region: CASSDLNEKLFF. The DNA for the CDR3 is TGTGCCAGCAGTGACCTGAATGAAAAACTGTTTTTT.

The rearrangement links TRBV5-1 to TRBJ1-1, with TRBD1 as a possible D gene (6 bases). The germline V and J ends were trimmed by 3 bases and 5 bases, with 14 bases remaining between them. The CDR3 sequence is 14 residues long. Germline V CDR1 and CDR2: SGHRS, YFSETQ. The CDR3 here is CASSSQGGVTEAFF. The CDR3 DNA reads TGCGCCAGCAGCTCACAGGGTGGAGTGACTGAAGCTTTCTTT.

This chain joins TRBV2 and TRBJ2-3; 12 bases match TRBD2. The V and J ends lost 7 bases and 1 base, in that order; junction bases with no gene match: 3. The germline CDR1 and CDR2 sequences are SNHLY and FYNNEI. The CDR3 loop spans 15 amino acids. The CDR3 DNA reads TGTGCCAGCAAGACTAGCGGGAGCCGCACAGATACGCAGTATTTT. Protein sequence: CASKTSGSRTDTQYF.

The chain couples TRBV6-6 to TRBJ1-4; 8 nucleotides line up with TRBD1. The CDR3 has 14 amino acids. With V trimmed by 6 bases and J by 8 bases, 8 bases remained unmatched. Germline CDR1 MNHNY, CDR2 SVGAGI (reference sequence). In DNA form, the CDR3 reads TGTGCCAGCAGAGCAGGGGGCGCGGGGGAAAAACTGTTTTTT. Its protein product is CASRAGGAGEKLFF.

This chain links TRBV5-4 with TRBJ2-1; D is perhaps TRBD2 (5 bases). Germline V lookup: CDR1 SGHNT, CDR2 YYREEE (reference sequence). The CDR3 has 15 residues. Trimming left V 0 bases short and J 1 base short, with 8 bases between. The CDR3: CASSLGGASYNEQFF. The CDR3 region has the DNA TGTGCCAGCAGCTTGGGGGGAGCTTCCTACAATGAGCAGTTCTTC.

The chain couples TRBV6-5 to TRBJ1-4; TRBD1 matches at 7 bases. V lost 5 bases, J lost 15 bases, and 9 bases stayed unmatched. CDR1 and CDR2 from the germline V gene are MNHEY and SVGAGI. CDR3 length: 12 residues. CDR3 coding DNA: TGTGCCAGCAGTGACCGACAGGGAATTATGTTTTTT. Translating it yields CASSDRQGIMFF.

The V and J genes are TRBV13 and TRBJ2-2, with 8 bases lining up with TRBD1. The CDR3 runs 15 residues. Germline V CDR1 and CDR2: PRHDT, FYEKMQ (reference sequence). After removal of 3 bases from V and 2 bases from J, the junction contained 2 bases not matched to a gene. The CDR3 nucleotides read TGTGCCAGCAGCTTCGACAGGGGCAACACCGGGGAGCTGTTTTTT. It is translated as CASSFDRGNTGELFF.

This rearrangement joins TRBV19 to TRBJ2-3; possibly TRBD1 for D (6 bases). Trimming took off 5 bases at V and 4 bases at J, with 22 bases between the two ends. Germline V gene lookup returns CDR1 LNHDA and CDR2 SQIVND (reference sequence). The CDR3 consists of 17 residues. CDR3 coding DNA: TGTGCCAGTAGTGTCCAACCGAGCAGGGGTTTTGCAGATACGCAGTATTTT. This translates into CASSVQPSRGFADTQYF.

The chain carries TRBV30 and TRBJ1-5, with D possibly matching TRBD1 (5 bases). With 5 bases removed from V and 5 bases from J, the gap between germline ends came to 13 bases. The germline gives CDR1 GTSNPN, CDR2 SVGIG (reference sequence). There are 13 residues in the CDR3. CDR3 protein: CAWSSRADQPQHF. DNA of the CDR3: TGTGCCTGGTCGTCCAGGGCGGATCAGCCCCAGCATTTT.

V and J are TRBV30 and TRBJ2-5; tentative D call: TRBD1 (6 bases). The CDR3 runs to 13 residues. CDR1 is GTSNPN, CDR2 SVGIG, per germline (reference sequence). Trimming removed 7 bases from V and 4 bases from J, with 16 bases in between. CDR3 sequence reads: CASTGTSPETQYF. Written as DNA, the CDR3 is TGTGCCTCCACAGGGACGAGCCCAGAGACCCAGTACTTC.

The chain joins TRBV7-2 to TRBJ1-2, with TRBD1 matching 7 bases. V lost 4 bases and J lost 7; bases outside the gene matches: 12. The CDR3 loop spans 15 amino acids. Germline loops: CDR1 SGHTA, CDR2 FQGNSA. The CDR3 loop reads CASSSTPPDRSGYTF. CDR3 nucleotides: TGTGCCAGCAGCTCAACCCCTCCGGACAGGAGTGGCTACACCTTC.

The chain joins TRBV28 to TRBJ2-1; 8 bases align to TRBD2. The CDR3 totals 14 residues. The V gene end was trimmed by 6 bases and the J gene end by 2 bases; junction bases not matched to a gene: 3. Germline V gene data show CDR1 as MDHEN and CDR2 as SYDVKM. The CDR3 spells CASRDSGTYNEQFF. CDR3 nucleotide sequence: TGTGCCAGCAGGGATAGCGGGACCTACAATGAGCAGTTCTTC. Combining the CDR3 with reference TRBV28 and TRBJ2-1 gives the whole variable domain DVKVTQSSRYLVKRTGEKVFLECVQDMDHENMFWYRQDPGLGLRLIYFSYDVKMKEKGDIPEGYSVSREKKERFSLILESASTNQTSMYLCASRDSGTYNEQFFGPGTRLTVL.

The rearrangement uses TRBV19 and TRBJ1-6, with D possibly matching TRBD1 (5 bases). CDR1 is LNHDA, CDR2 SQIVND, per germline (reference sequence). There are 16 residues in the CDR3. V lost 2 bases to trimming and J lost 3 bases, with 11 bases between them. CDR3 nucleotide sequence: TGTGCCAGTAGTATAACGGAGACAGACTATAATTCACCCCTCCACTTT. As protein: CASSITETDYNSPLHF.

The chain is built from TRBV27 and TRBJ2-3, with D unclear. The CDR3 covers 14 residues. Germline V gene lookup returns CDR1 MNHEY and CDR2 SMNVEV (reference sequence). The V end was cut by 4 bases, the J end by 0 bases, with 8 bases between. The CDR3 protein is CASSSPGSTDTQYF. The CDR3 region has the DNA TGTGCCAGCAGTTCTCCGGGTAGCACAGATACGCAGTATTTT.

The rearrangement links TRBV19 to TRBJ2-3; TRBD2 matches at 10 bases. The CDR3 extends over 14 amino acids. The J segment lost 4 bases and the V segment lost 6 bases, leaving 4 bases of the junction unmatched. In germline, CDR1 is LNHDA, CDR2 SQIVND (reference sequence). The DNA of the CDR3 is TGTGCCAGTAGGACTAGCGGGCTGGCAGATACGCAGTATTTT. Protein sequence: CASRTSGLADTQYF.

The chain uses TRBV13 and TRBJ2-7; 8 positions match TRBD2. The germline V gene encodes CDR1 PRHDT and CDR2 FYEKMQ (reference sequence). J lost 3 bases, V lost 3 bases, and 7 bases had no gene match. The CDR3 spans 15 residues. The CDR3 here is CASSFRGGLDYEQYF. DNA of the CDR3: TGTGCCAGCAGCTTCCGCGGGGGGCTGGACTACGAGCAGTACTTC.

The chain is built from TRBV4-3 and TRBJ2-2, with D maybe TRBD1 (5 bases). The CDR3 has 15 amino acids. V was shortened by 4 bases and J by 2 bases, with 11 bases between the two germline ends. Germline loops: CDR1 LGHNA, CDR2 YSLEER. CDR3 protein: CASSRGHLNTGELFF. CDR3 DNA: TGCGCCAGCAGCCGCGGACACCTCAACACCGGGGAGCTGTTTTTT.